This T cell receptor (beta chain) was documented in a study of blood T cells in healthy people across ages. This clonotype has more than one count but fewer than ten. Its matching antigen is unknown. With 5 bases removed from V and 3 bases from J, the gap between germline ends came to 16 bases. CDR1 is SGHTA, CDR2 FQGNSA, per germline. The CDR3 length is 16 residues. Whole-study results and caveats: Total diversity from one million sequenced T cells was likely underestimated. Per-million-T-cell TCR beta diversity fell roughly linearly with age.

The second PCR ran roughly 7 to 11 cycles with a sample-barcoded 5' primer and J-beta primers. Tagging of each cDNA molecule was performed by a template-switch adaptor with 12 random nucleotides. MiXCR, applied by TCRdb to the 5' RACE reads, yields one record per CDR3 protein. The sample yields more than 900,000 distinct CDR3 sequences, roughly a quarter seen once. The data also belong to a second study, concerning T cells of mothers and their children. That work contributes: Donation involved a few healthy Caucasian mothers and the six children that they had.

The chain carries TRBV7-2 and TRBJ1-4, with D perhaps matching TRBD1 (6 bases). This receptor was identified in a girl under 10 years old in good health. The source material was blood. The CDR3 here is CASSRGAIPPNEKLFF. CDR3 nucleotides: TGTGCCAGCAGCCGGGGGGCCATCCCCCCTAATGAAAAACTGTTTTTT.